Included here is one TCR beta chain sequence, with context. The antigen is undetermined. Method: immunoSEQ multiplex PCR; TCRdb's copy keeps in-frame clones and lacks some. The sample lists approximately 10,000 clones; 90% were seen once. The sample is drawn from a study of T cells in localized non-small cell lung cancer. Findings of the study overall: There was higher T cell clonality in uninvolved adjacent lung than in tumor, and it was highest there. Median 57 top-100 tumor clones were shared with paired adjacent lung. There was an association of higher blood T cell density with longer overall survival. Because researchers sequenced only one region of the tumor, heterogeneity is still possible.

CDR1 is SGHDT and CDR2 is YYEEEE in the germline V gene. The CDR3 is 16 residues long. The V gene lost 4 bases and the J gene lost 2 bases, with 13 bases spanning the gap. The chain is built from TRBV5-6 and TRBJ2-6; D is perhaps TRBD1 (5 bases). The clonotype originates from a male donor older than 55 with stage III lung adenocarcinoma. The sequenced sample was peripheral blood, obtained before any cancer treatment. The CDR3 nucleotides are TGTGCCAGCAGCCTCATCCAGGGTACTGGGGCCAACGTCCTGACTTTC. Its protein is CASSLIQGTGANVLTF.